The TCR beta chain described here comes from a study of CXCR3-negative and CXCR3-positive naive CD8 T cells. CDR1 and CDR2 (germline): SGHRS, YFSETQ. The CDR3 extends over 17 amino acids. In preparing the TRB cDNA libraries, 5' RACE with UMI labels was used. TCRdb reprocessed the 5' RACE reads and reports one entry per CDR3 protein, with no DNA. The specimen's table records approximately 66,000 distinct CDR3 sequences. The chain has TRBV5-1 and TRBJ2-1. The sequenced sample was naive CXCR3- CD8+ T cells from blood. The subset was: CD45RO-CCR7+CD27+CD95- naive CD8+ T cells lacking CXCR3 (TNR3-). This receptor was identified in a human donor in good health. Some clones in this sample may be carry-over from other donors' samples. CDR3 sequence: CASSLRVARDSHNEQFF.